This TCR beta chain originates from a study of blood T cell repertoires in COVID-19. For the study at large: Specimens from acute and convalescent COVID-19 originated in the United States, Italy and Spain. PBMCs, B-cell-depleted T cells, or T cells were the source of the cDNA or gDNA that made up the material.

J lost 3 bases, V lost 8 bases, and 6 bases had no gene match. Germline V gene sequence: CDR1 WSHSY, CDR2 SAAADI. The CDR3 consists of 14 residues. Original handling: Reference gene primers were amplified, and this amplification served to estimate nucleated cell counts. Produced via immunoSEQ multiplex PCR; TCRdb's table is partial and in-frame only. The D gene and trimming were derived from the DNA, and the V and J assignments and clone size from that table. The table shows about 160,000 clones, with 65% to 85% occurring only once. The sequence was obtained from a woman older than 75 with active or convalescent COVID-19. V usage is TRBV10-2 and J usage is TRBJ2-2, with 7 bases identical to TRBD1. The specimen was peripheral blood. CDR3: CASRWTGDTGELFF. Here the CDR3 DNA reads TGCGCCAGCCGGTGGACAGGAGACACCGGGGAGCTGTTTTTT.